These 24 T cell receptor beta chains share one sample of origin, sequenced in a study of blood T cell repertoires in COVID-19. Data came from immunoSEQ multiplex PCR; TCRdb stores just in-frame clones and leaves some out. The repertoire has approximately 210,000 clones, under 90% of them found once; the top ten carry roughly 3.5%. Sample: PBMCs or T cells enriched from blood (not recorded which). All receptors come from a woman aged 55-75 years who had recovered from COVID-19.

The chain is built from TRBV6-5 and TRBJ1-2, with D possibly matching TRBD1 (6 bases). The length of the CDR3 is 13 residues. V lost 7 bases to trimming and J lost 5 bases, with 14 bases between them. CDR1 and CDR2 (germline): MNHEY, SVGAGI. CDR3 sequence: CASTTGGGYGYTF. The CDR3 DNA sequence: TGTGCCAGCACAACGGGGGGCGGGTATGGCTACACCTTC.

The rearrangement joins TRBV19 to TRBJ2-1; the match to TRBD1 covers 9 bases. With 3 bases clipped from V and 5 bases from J, the junction kept 8 bases outside the gene matches. This CDR3 region has 16 residues. The V gene's germline CDR1 is LNHDA and CDR2 SQIVND (reference sequence). The CDR3 DNA follows: TGTGCCAGTAGTATCTTCGGGACAGGGAAAAACAATGAGCAGTTCTTC. Translated: CASSIFGTGKNNEQFF.

This chain joins TRBV18 and TRBJ1-1, with 8 bases fitting TRBD1. Per germline, CDR1 KGHSH and CDR2 LQKENI. Trimming removed 3 bases from V and 5 bases from J; junction bases left unmatched: 5. CDR3 length equals 14 residues. The CDR3 reads CASSPRTGKTEAFF. The CDR3 DNA is TGTGCCAGCTCACCTCGGACAGGGAAGACTGAAGCTTTCTTT.

This rearrangement joins TRBV19 to TRBJ2-7; TRBD1 agrees at 7 bases. The CDR3 has 16 residues. Germline CDR1 LNHDA, CDR2 SQIVND (reference sequence). After removal of 5 bases from V and 3 bases from J, the junction contained 13 bases not matched to a gene. CDR3 in amino acids: CASSLSEGASFYEQYF. The CDR3 DNA reads TGTGCCAGTAGTTTATCCGAGGGGGCGAGTTTCTACGAGCAGTACTTC. The full variable domain, with the rest looked up from reference TRBV19 and TRBJ2-7, is DGGITQSPKYLFRKEGQNVTLSCEQNLNHDAMYWYRQDPGQGLRLIYYSQIVNDFQKGDIAEGYSVSREKKESFPLTVTSAQKNPTAFYLCASSLSEGASFYEQYFGPGTRLTVT.

CDR3 sequence (DNA): TGTGCCAGCAGCTTTTCCCGACTAGCTACGGGACAAGAGACCCAGTACTTC. As protein: CASSFSRLATGQETQYF. The rearrangement links TRBV7-6 to TRBJ2-5; TRBD2 aligns across 7 bases. CDR1 and CDR2 from the germline V gene are SGHVS and FNYEAQ. The CDR3 is 17 residues long. J was trimmed by 2 bases and V by 3 bases; bases with no gene match: 12.

The V and J genes are TRBV5-1 and TRBJ2-5, with 10 nucleotides matching TRBD1. Germline values: CDR1 SGHRS, CDR2 YFSETQ. With V trimmed by 3 bases and J by 4 bases, 6 bases remained unmatched. CDR3 length equals 15 residues. The CDR3 nucleotides read TGCGCCAGCAGCTCGGACAGGGGGTTTGGAGAGACCCAGTACTTC. It yields the protein CASSSDRGFGETQYF.

The sample holds one count of this clone. This rearrangement joins TRBV7-2 to TRBJ1-3, with D possibly being TRBD1 (6 bases). CDR3 length: 16 residues. V lost 3 bases, J lost 0 bases, and 12 bases lay in between. Per germline, CDR1 SGHTA and CDR2 FQGNSA. The CDR3 reads CASSLDSLYSGNTIYF. The CDR3, as DNA: TGTGCCAGCAGCTTGGACAGTCTTTACTCTGGAAACACCATATATTTT.

This clone has a single count. J is TRBJ1-1 and V is TRBV29-1; TRBD1 is a possible D gene (6 bases). The CDR3 extends over 12 amino acids. The germline CDR1 and CDR2 sequences are SQVTM and ANQGSEA. The V and J ends lost 5 bases and 1 base respectively, with 8 bases between them. The CDR3 reads CSVRTENTEAFF. The DNA of the CDR3 is TGCAGCGTTCGGACAGAGAACACTGAAGCTTTCTTT.

The chain has TRBV6-5 and TRBJ2-7; 10 nucleotides align to TRBD1. J gave up 5 bases and V 5 bases, and 3 bases lay outside the gene matches. Germline CDR1 and CDR2: MNHEY and SVGAGI. CDR3 length: 13 amino acids. CDR3 in DNA: TGTGCCAGCAGTCCGACAGGGGGCGACGAGCAGTACTTC. Amino acids: CASSPTGGDEQYF.

V gene TRBV12-3 or TRBV12-4 combines with J gene TRBJ2-3; unclear D gene. The length of the CDR3 is 12 residues. The germline V and J ends were trimmed by 6 bases and 3 bases, with 7 bases remaining between them. The CDR3 coding sequence is TGTGCCAGCAGCGGTAGTACAGATACGCAGTATTTT. It yields the protein CASSGSTDTQYF.

The chain recombines TRBV27 with TRBJ1-2; the match to TRBD1 covers 9 bases. This CDR3 has 14 amino acids. CDR1 MNHEY and CDR2 SMNVEV come from the germline V gene (reference sequence). The trim removed 5 bases at V and 7 bases at J, leaving 8 bases unmatched. The CDR3 reads CASSPTGGIGGYTF. The DNA of the CDR3 is TGTGCCAGCAGTCCCACAGGGGGCATAGGTGGCTACACCTTC.

This clone has more than one count but fewer than ten. V and J are TRBV3-1 (or the pseudogene TRBV3-2) and TRBJ1-6; D is ambiguous. The CDR3 contains 14 residues. Germline CDR1 reads LGHDT; CDR2 reads YNNKEL (reference sequence). V gave up 1 base and J gave up 9 bases, with 10 bases separating them. The CDR3 loop is CASSQGRAGSPLHF. The CDR3 DNA reads TGTGCCAGCAGCCAAGGGCGGGCGGGTTCACCCCTCCACTTT.

V and J are TRBV5-1 and TRBJ2-1; tentative D call: TRBD1 (6 bases). Germline values: CDR1 SGHRS, CDR2 YFSETQ. The V end lost 4 bases, the J end lost 4 bases, and 18 bases lay between the germline ends. The CDR3 is 16 amino acids. The CDR3 coding sequence is TGCGCCAGCAGCCCCCGTCCTAGGACAGAGTACAATGAGCAGTTCTTC. This codes for CASSPRPRTEYNEQFF. Supplemented by reference TRBV5-1 and TRBJ2-1, the full variable domain reads KAGVTQTPRYLIKTRGQQVTLSCSPISGHRSVSWYQQTPGQGLQFLFEYFSETQRNKGNFPGRFSGRQFSNSRSEMNVSTLELGDSALYLCASSPRPRTEYNEQFFGPGTRLTVL.

The genes are TRBV4-3 and TRBJ2-3; D is possibly TRBD1 (6 bases). Between the trimmed V and J ends, which lost 1 base and 1 base, there was a span of 9 bases. CDR3 size: 15 residues. From germline, CDR1 is LGHNA and CDR2 YSLEER. As DNA, the CDR3 is TGCGCCAGCAGCCAAGCGGGACATGGCACAGATACGCAGTATTTT. This gives the protein CASSQAGHGTDTQYF.

The sample holds a few counts of this clone. The sample carries other DNA sequences with the same CDR3. The rearrangement links TRBV12-3 or TRBV12-4 to TRBJ1-1; D perhaps matches TRBD1 (5 bases). V was trimmed by 5 bases and J by 5 bases, leaving 12 bases between them. The CDR3 is made up of 13 amino acids. In DNA form, the CDR3 reads TGTGCCAGCAGTCTACAGCGGGGGACTGAAGCTTTCTTT. Protein sequence: CASSLQRGTEAFF.

V usage is TRBV7-9 and J usage is TRBJ2-7; D gene unclear. The CDR3 consists of 13 residues. Trimming pared 2 bases from V and 2 bases from J, leaving 7 bases between. Germline V gene sequence: CDR1 SEHNR, CDR2 FQNEAQ (reference sequence). This CDR3 reads CASSLQQTYEQYF. The CDR3, as DNA: TGTGCCAGCAGCTTACAACAGACCTACGAGCAGTACTTC. Full variable domain (outside the CDR3, taken from reference TRBV7-9 and TRBJ2-7): DTGVSQNPRHKITKRGQNVTFRCDPISEHNRLYWYRQTLGQGPEFLTYFQNEAQLEKSRLLSDRFSAERPKGSFSTLEIQRTEQGDSAMYLCASSLQQTYEQYFGPGTRLTVT.

V and J are TRBV27 and TRBJ2-7, with TRBD2 matching 7 bases. The CDR3 has 17 amino acids. Looked up from germline, CDR1 is MNHEY and CDR2 is SMNVEV (reference sequence). Unmatched junction bases numbered 16, after V lost 2 bases and J lost 6 bases. CDR3 nucleotide sequence: TGTGCCAGCAGTTTACCCTCATTGGGCGGGGGAGTAGGCGAGCAGTACTTC. Amino acid sequence: CASSLPSLGGGVGEQYF.

The V gene is TRBV7-9, the J gene TRBJ1-4; 7 bases align to TRBD1. V lost 4 bases and J lost 8; bases outside the gene matches: 7. The CDR3 is 14 amino acids. CDR1 and CDR2 from the germline V gene are SEHNR and FQNEAQ (reference sequence). CDR3 in DNA: TGTGCCAGCAGCTCTTGGGACAGTCAGGAAAAACTGTTTTTT. Amino acid sequence: CASSSWDSQEKLFF.

In this sample, this clone turned up a few times. The rearrangement links TRBV29-1 to TRBJ1-1; weak D call: TRBD1 (5 bases). The CDR3 sequence is 11 residues long. V was trimmed by 0 bases and J by 10 bases, leaving 9 bases between them. Germline V CDR1 and CDR2: SQVTM, ANQGSEA. Here the CDR3 DNA reads TGCAGCGTTGAAGAAGGGGCAGGAGCTTTCTTT. This encodes CSVEEGAGAFF.

The V gene is TRBV5-1, the J gene TRBJ2-7; 10 bases align to TRBD2. CDR1 and CDR2 (germline): SGHRS, YFSETQ. Trimming at V came to 6 bases and at J to 6 bases, leaving 6 bases not matched to a gene. This CDR3 region has 13 residues. CDR3 nucleotides: TGCGCCAGCACCGGGACTAGCGTTTTCGAGCAGTACTTC. Translation: CASTGTSVFEQYF.

V gene TRBV3-1 (or the pseudogene TRBV3-2) combines with J gene TRBJ2-3; D is unclear. The CDR3 runs 15 residues. Germline V gene sequence: CDR1 LGHDT, CDR2 YNNKEL (reference sequence). V lost 4 bases, J lost 2 bases, and 13 bases lay in between. CDR3 nucleotides: TGTGCCAGCAGCCTAAGCGTCTCAGTCACAGATACGCAGTATTTT. The encoded protein is CASSLSVSVTDTQYF.

The J gene is TRBJ1-2, the V gene TRBV27, with 7 bases fitting TRBD1. The CDR3 is made up of 15 amino acids. The J segment lost 4 bases and the V segment lost 6 bases, leaving 11 bases of the junction unmatched. Germline CDR1 and CDR2: MNHEY and SMNVEV (reference sequence). The CDR3 region has the DNA TGTGCCAGCAGGCCCATCACAGGGGCGATCTATGGCTACACCTTC. Its translation: CASRPITGAIYGYTF.

The rearrangement links TRBV6-5 to TRBJ1-4; D may be TRBD1 (5 bases). The V end lost 2 bases, the J end lost 7 bases, and 11 bases lay between the germline ends. Germline CDR1 MNHEY, CDR2 SVGAGI. This CDR3 is built from 14 residues. The CDR3 loop reads CASSYSSQGEKLFF. CDR3 sequence (DNA): TGTGCCAGCAGTTACAGCAGTCAGGGTGAAAAACTGTTTTTT.

The V and J genes are TRBV4-3 and TRBJ1-1; D remains ambiguous. There are 14 residues in the CDR3. Trimming left V 0 bases short and J 4 bases short, with 9 bases between. CDR1 and CDR2 (germline): LGHNA, YSLEER. The CDR3 DNA reads as TGCGCCAGCAGCCAAGAACGAGGAGGCACTGAAGCTTTCTTT. Protein sequence: CASSQERGGTEAFF.